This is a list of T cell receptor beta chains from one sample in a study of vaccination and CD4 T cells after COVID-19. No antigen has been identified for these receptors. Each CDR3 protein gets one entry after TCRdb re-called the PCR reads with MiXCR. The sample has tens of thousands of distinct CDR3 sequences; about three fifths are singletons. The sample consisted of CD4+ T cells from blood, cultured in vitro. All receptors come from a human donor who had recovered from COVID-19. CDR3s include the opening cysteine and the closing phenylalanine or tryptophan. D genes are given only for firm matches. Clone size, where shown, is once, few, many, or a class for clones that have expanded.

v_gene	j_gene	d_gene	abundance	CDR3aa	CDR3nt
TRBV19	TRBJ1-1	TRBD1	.	CASSIAGGNTEAFF	TGTGCCAGTAGTATAGCAGGGGGGAACACTGAAGCTTTCTTT
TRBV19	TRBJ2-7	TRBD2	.	CASGTLAASSYEQYF	TGTGCCAGTGGTACACTAGCGGCGAGCTCCTACGAGCAGTACTTC
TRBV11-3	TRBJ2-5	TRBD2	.	CASSLGLPLAGGDGVETQYF	TGTGCCAGCAGCCTAGGCCTGCCACTAGCGGGAGGGGATGGTGTGGAGACCCAGTACTTC
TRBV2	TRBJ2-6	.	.	CASSEGSSGANVLTF	TGTGCCAGCAGTGAAGGGAGCTCTGGGGCCAACGTCCTGACTTTC
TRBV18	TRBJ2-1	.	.	CASSPQAKGGYNEQFF	TGTGCCAGCTCACCACAGGCGAAAGGCGGATACAATGAGCAGTTCTTC
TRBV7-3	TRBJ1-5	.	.	CASKPLGTGNPQHF	TGTGCCAGCAAACCCTTAGGAACGGGAAATCCCCAGCATTTT
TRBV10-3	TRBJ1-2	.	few	CAISGQGPTNYGYTF	TGTGCCATCAGTGGTCAGGGACCAACTAACTATGGCTACACCTTC
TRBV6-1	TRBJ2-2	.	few	CASSDRGAGELFF	TGTGCCAGCAGTGACAGGGGCGCCGGGGAGCTGTTTTTT
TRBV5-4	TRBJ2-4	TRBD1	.	CASSLKQGAWGIQYF	TGTGCCAGCAGCTTGAAACAGGGGGCTTGGGGCATTCAGTACTTC
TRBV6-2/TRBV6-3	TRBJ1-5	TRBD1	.	CASRARQGLNSNQPQHF	TGTGCCAGCAGAGCAAGACAGGGCTTGAATAGCAATCAGCCCCAGCATTTT
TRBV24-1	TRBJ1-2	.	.	CATSESTGLGGYTF	TGTGCCACCAGTGAATCAACAGGGCTCGGCGGCTACACCTTC
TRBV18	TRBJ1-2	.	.	CASSGSGVPVYGYTF	TGTGCCAGCTCAGGAAGTGGGGTCCCCGTCTATGGCTACACCTTC
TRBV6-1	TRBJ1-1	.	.	CASSGHRGAEAFF	TGTGCCAGCAGCGGACATCGAGGGGCTGAAGCTTTCTTT
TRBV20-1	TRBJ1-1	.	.	CSAPPEVAEAFF	TGCAGTGCACCGCCAGAGGTAGCTGAAGCTTTCTTT
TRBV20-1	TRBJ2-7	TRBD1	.	CSARGTGGYEQYF	TGCAGTGCTAGAGGGACAGGGGGCTACGAGCAGTACTTC
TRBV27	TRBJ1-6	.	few	CASSSRQLNSPLHF	TGTGCCAGCAGTTCCCGACAGCTTAATTCACCCCTCCACTTT
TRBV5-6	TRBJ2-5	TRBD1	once	CASSFNRGHKETQYF	TGTGCCAGCAGCTTTAACAGGGGGCACAAAGAGACCCAGTACTTC
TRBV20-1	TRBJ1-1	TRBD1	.	CSASPSGGTEAFF	TGCAGTGCTAGTCCTTCAGGGGGCACTGAAGCTTTCTTT
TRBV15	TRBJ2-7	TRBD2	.	CATSRETSGRALSSSEQYF	TGTGCCACCAGCAGAGAGACTAGCGGGAGGGCCTTGTCTTCTTCCGAGCAGTACTTC
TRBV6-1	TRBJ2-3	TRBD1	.	CASTLLTGSTDTQYF	TGTGCCAGCACCCTATTGACAGGGAGCACAGATACGCAGTATTTT
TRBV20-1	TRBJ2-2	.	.	CSAPHPRRTNTGELFF	TGCAGTGCTCCCCACCCCAGGAGAACGAACACCGGGGAGCTGTTTTTT
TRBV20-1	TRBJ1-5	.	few	CSARPGAHNQPQHF	TGCAGTGCTCGTCCCGGGGCCCACAATCAGCCCCAGCATTTT
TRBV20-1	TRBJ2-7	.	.	CSARDPTGSSYEQYF	TGCAGTGCTAGAGACCCGACGGGAAGCTCCTACGAGCAGTACTTC
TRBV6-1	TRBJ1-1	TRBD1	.	CASPGQGKNTEAFF	TGTGCCAGTCCGGGACAGGGGAAGAACACTGAAGCTTTCTTT
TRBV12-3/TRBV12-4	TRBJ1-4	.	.	CASTLGGATNEKLFF	TGTGCCAGCACCCTGGGTGGAGCAACTAATGAAAAACTGTTTTTT
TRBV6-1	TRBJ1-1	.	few	CASSDPQGWDTEAFF	TGTGCCAGCAGTGACCCCCAGGGGTGGGACACTGAAGCTTTCTTT
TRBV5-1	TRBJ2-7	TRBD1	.	CASSLVPLQGPAYEQYF	TGCGCCAGCAGCTTGGTCCCTTTACAGGGGCCCGCCTACGAGCAGTACTTC
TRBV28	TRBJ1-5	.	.	CASFGSGKGVGDQPQHF	TGTGCCAGTTTCGGGTCAGGGAAAGGAGTCGGGGATCAGCCCCAGCATTTT
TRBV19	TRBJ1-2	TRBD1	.	CASSGPRDRGRINGYTF	TGTGCCAGTAGTGGCCCCCGGGACAGGGGTCGGATTAATGGCTACACCTTC
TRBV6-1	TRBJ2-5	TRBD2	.	CASRNGGEETQYF	TGTGCCAGCAGAAACGGGGGGGAAGAGACCCAGTACTTC
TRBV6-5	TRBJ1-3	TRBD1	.	CASSSPKTGQGNTIYF	TGTGCCAGCAGTTCCCCGAAGACAGGGCAAGGAAACACCATATATTTT